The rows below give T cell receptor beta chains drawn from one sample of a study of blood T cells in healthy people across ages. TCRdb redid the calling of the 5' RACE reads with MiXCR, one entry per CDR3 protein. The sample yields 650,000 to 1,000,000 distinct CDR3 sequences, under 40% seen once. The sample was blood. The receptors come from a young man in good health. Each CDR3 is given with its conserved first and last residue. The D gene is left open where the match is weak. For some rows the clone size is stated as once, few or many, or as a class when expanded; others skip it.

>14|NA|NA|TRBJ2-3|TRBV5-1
TGCGCCAGCACCCCTTTCGGGCACACAGATACGCAGTATTTT
CASTPFGHTDTQYF
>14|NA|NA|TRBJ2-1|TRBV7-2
TGTGCCAGCAGCCTATCCGGACGGGACAATGAGCAGTTCTTC
CASSLSGRDNEQFF
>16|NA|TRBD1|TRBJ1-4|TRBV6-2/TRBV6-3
TGTGCCAGCAGTGCCCTAACAGGGGCAACTAATGAAAAACTGTTTTTT
CASSALTGATNEKLFF
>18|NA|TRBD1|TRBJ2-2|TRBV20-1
TGCAGTGCTAGAGATAACCCCTCTGACAGGGGAAACACCGGGGAGCTGTTTTTT
CSARDNPSDRGNTGELFF
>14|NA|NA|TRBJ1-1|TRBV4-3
TGCGCCAGCAGCCAAGAACCGTCGAACACTGAAGCTTTCTTT
CASSQEPSNTEAFF
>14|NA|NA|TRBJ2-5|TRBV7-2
TGTGCCAGCAGCTATAAAGCGGGTGGGGAGACCCAGTCCTTC
CASSYKAGGETQSF
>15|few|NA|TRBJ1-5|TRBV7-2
TGTGCCAGCAGCTTAGTAGGGACCGCCAATCAGACCCAGCATTTT
CASSLVGTANQTQHF
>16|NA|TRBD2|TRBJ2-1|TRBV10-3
TGTGCCATCAGTGAGTCGGGGGGGGGTACCTACAATGAGCAGTTCTTC
CAISESGGGTYNEQFF
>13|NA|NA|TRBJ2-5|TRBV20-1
TGCAGTCCCTGCCCCAGAGGACAAGAGACCCAGTACTTC
CSPCPRGQETQYF
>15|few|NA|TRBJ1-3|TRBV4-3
TGCGCCAGCAGCCAAGATGCGGTCTCTGGAAACACCATATATTTT
CASSQDAVSGNTIYF
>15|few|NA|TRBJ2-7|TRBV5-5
TGTGCCAGCAGCTTTAGACAGGCCAGCTCCTACGAGCAGTACTTC
CASSFRQASSYEQYF
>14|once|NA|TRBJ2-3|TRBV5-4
TGTGCCAGCAGCTCAGCGGGCGCACGAGATACGCAGTATTTT
CASSSAGARDTQYF
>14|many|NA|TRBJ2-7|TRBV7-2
TGTGCCAGCAGCTTAGGGGACTTAACCTACGAGCAGTACTTC
CASSLGDLTYEQYF
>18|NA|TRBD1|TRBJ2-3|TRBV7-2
TGTGCCAGCAGCGGACGGTATAAAAGGACAGGGAGCACAGATACGCAGTATTTT
CASSGRYKRTGSTDTQYF
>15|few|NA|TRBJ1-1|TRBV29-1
TGCAGCGTTGCAGGGTCGGTGGATTGGGTCACTGAAGCTTTCTTT
CSVAGSVDWVTEAFF
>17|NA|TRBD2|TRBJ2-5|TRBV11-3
TGTGCCAGCAGCCACCGCCCTAGCGGGGGGACCAAAGAGACCCAGTACTTC
CASSHRPSGGTKETQYF